Sequencing of this TCR beta chain was carried out in a study of Ad26.COV2.S vaccination and SARS-CoV-2 variants. Study-level information: Participants got Ad26.COV2.S intramuscularly, once or twice 56 days apart.

Germline V gene lookup returns CDR1 LGHNA and CDR2 YSLEER. The CDR3 sequence is 13 residues long. With 0 bases removed from V and 0 bases from J, the gap between germline ends came to 3 bases. TCRdb's copy holds only in-frame clones and misses some; the assay was immunoSEQ multiplex PCR. The sample consists of around 320,000 clones, 87% of them appearing once. Study outcomes and limitations: Analyses of TCR breadth and depth may have underestimated total T cell responses.

As to treatment: roughly 18 received Ad26.COV2.S at low or high dose, single or two shots; about five received placebo; per-sample allocation not given. Samples were taken on day 63 after the first vaccine or placebo injection. Participants' vaccine, an Ad26 vector, delivered Wuhan-strain SARS-CoV-2 spike. To note about this clone: Its specificity is not known.

The specimen was peripheral blood, collected in a trial of Ad26.COV2.S vaccine versus placebo. The genes are TRBV4-3 and TRBJ2-7; D unclear. The receptor was derived from a person between 18 and 60 years old who received the Ad26.COV2.S COVID-19 vaccine or a placebo. Here the CDR3 DNA reads TGCGCCAGCAGCCAAGACAGCTCCTACGAGCAGTACTTC. Its translation: CASSQDSSYEQYF.